These 2 T cell receptor beta chains were sequenced from one sample in a study of identical twins. TCRdb reanalysed the 5' RACE reads using MiXCR and keeps one entry per CDR3 protein. Among about 520,000 distinct CDR3 sequences listed, less than 25% were seen once. These records were also assigned to another study, of T cells expressing NK-cell markers.

The material sequenced was CD4+ T cells sorted from blood. Source of these receptors: a woman younger than 30 in good health.

There are a few counts of this clonotype. The chain combines TRBV6-1 with TRBJ2-3; TRBD2 aligns across 7 bases. CDR3 size: 15 residues. Germline lookup yields CDR1 MNHNS and CDR2 SASEGT. Trimming took 5 bases from V and 0 from J; bases not matched to a gene: 5. CDR3 amino acids: CASSPLAVSTDTQYF. The CDR3 region has the DNA TGTGCCAGCAGTCCCCTAGCGGTCAGCACAGATACGCAGTATTTT.

This clonotype was counted at least ten times. The chain employs TRBV7-9 and TRBJ2-1; D unclear. V was cut by 1 base and J by 12 bases, with 10 bases left in between. CDR3 length: 12 amino acids. Germline lookup yields CDR1 SEHNR and CDR2 FQNEAQ (reference sequence). The CDR3 reads CASSLGEITQFF. The CDR3 coding sequence is TGTGCCAGCAGCTTAGGTGAAATCACGCAGTTCTTC.